This T cell receptor (beta chain) was recorded in a study of sequential checkpoint blockade in melanoma. The overall study: Patients were randomized 1:1 to nivolumab-then-ipilimumab or ipilimumab-then-nivolumab first-line.

Trimming took off 6 bases at V and 2 bases at J, with 21 bases between the two ends. CDR1 is SEHNR, CDR2 FQNEAQ, per germline (reference sequence). This CDR3 spans 17 amino acids. Assay: immunoSEQ multiplex PCR; the TCRdb copy retains only in-frame clones and omits some. The table lists roughly 11,000 clones, 60% to 80% of them singletons. As to treatment: randomized to nivolumab then ipilimumab (arm A) or the reverse (arm B). Sorted cells were live CD3+CD8+, lacking CD19 and CD56, from PBMCs. The sample was CD8+ T cells sorted from blood (inferred from file names), taken from a patient given nivolumab and ipilimumab in sequence. V is TRBV7-9 and J is TRBJ2-3; D possibly corresponds to TRBD2 (5 bases). This TCR came from a human donor with melanoma. DNA of the CDR3: TGTGCCAGCAGTCCCCGGAAAGCTAGCCGAGACACAGATACGCAGTATTTT. Translation: CASSPRKASRDTDTQYF. Complete variable domain (other parts from reference TRBV7-9 and TRBJ2-3): DTGVSQNPRHKITKRGQNVTFRCDPISEHNRLYWYRQTLGQGPEFLTYFQNEAQLEKSRLLSDRFSAERPKGSFSTLEIQRTEQGDSAMYLCASSPRKASRDTDTQYFGPGTRLTVL.